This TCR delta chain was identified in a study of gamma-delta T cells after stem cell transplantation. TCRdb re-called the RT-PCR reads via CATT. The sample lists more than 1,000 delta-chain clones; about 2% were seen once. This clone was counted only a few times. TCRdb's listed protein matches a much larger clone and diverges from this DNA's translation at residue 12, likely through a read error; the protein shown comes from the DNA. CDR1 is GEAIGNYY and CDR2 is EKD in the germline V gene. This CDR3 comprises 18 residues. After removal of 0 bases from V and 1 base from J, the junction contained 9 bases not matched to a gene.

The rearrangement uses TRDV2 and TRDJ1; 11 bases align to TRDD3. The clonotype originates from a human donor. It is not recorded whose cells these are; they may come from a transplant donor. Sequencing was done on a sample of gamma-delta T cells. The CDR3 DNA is TGTGCCTGTGACACCGTTTCCAAACTGGGGGATATCACCGATAAACTCATCTTT. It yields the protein CACDTVSKLGDITDKLIF.